The 21 T cell receptor beta chains presented below share a single source sample, sequenced in a study of blood T cell repertoires in COVID-19. Produced via immunoSEQ multiplex PCR; TCRdb's table is partial and in-frame only. The table has about 140,000 clones, around 78% seen once. The sequenced sample was peripheral blood. The receptors here all came from an elderly woman with active or convalescent COVID-19.

The CDR3 reads CASSIKGYEQYF. The CDR3 coding sequence is TGTGCCAGTAGTATCAAGGGGTACGAGCAGTACTTC. The genes are TRBV19 and TRBJ2-7, with D perhaps matching TRBD1 (5 bases). The CDR3 is 12 residues long. The ends were cut back, 3 bases at V and 4 bases at J, with 7 bases in the middle. The V gene's germline CDR1 is LNHDA and CDR2 SQIVND (reference sequence). The variable domain in full, with the rest retrieved from reference TRBV19 and TRBJ2-7, is DGGITQSPKYLFRKEGQNVTLSCEQNLNHDAMYWYRQDPGQGLRLIYYSQIVNDFQKGDIAEGYSVSREKKESFPLTVTSAQKNPTAFYLCASSIKGYEQYFGPGTRLTVT.

This rearrangement joins TRBV21-1 to TRBJ2-1; the table's D call of TRBD1 was not tested on the DNA. TRBV21-1 is annotated as a pseudogene. This CDR3 region has 17 residues. CDR3 bases: TGTGCCAGCACCACTATCAAGGACAAAATCCCAGCAACGGAGCAGTTCTTC. Its protein is CASTTIKDKIPATEQFF.

This chain uses TRBV28 with TRBJ1-5; 7 bases align to TRBD1. The V gene's germline CDR1 is MDHEN and CDR2 SYDVKM. This CDR3 has 15 residues. The J segment lost 6 bases and the V segment lost 5 bases, leaving 10 bases of the junction unmatched. CDR3 in DNA: TGTGCCAGCAGTCTGACTACAGGGGCTCCTCAGCCCCAGCATTTT. It yields the protein CASSLTTGAPQPQHF.

The chain employs TRBV7-2 and TRBJ2-5, with D perhaps TRBD1 (6 bases). CDR1 and CDR2 from the germline V gene are SGHTA and FQGNSA. The CDR3 totals 16 residues. V was pared by 2 bases and J by 3 bases, with 16 bases between. The CDR3 region is CASSLSPGTSKETQYF. CDR3 sequence (DNA): TGTGCCAGCAGCTTATCCCCCGGGACATCTAAAGAGACCCAGTACTTC. Full variable domain (remainder filled in from reference TRBV7-2 and TRBJ2-5): GAGVSQSPSNKVTEKGKDVELRCDPISGHTALYWYRQSLGQGLEFLIYFQGNSAPDKSGLPSDRFSAERTGGSVSTLTIQRTQQEDSAVYLCASSLSPGTSKETQYFGPGTRLLVL.

The chain couples TRBV20-1 to TRBJ1-5; D gene ambiguous. This CDR3 is built from 13 residues. Trimming pared 3 bases from V and 7 bases from J, leaving 13 bases between. CDR1 and CDR2 (germline): DFQATT, SNEGSKA (reference sequence). CDR3 residues: CSASPGPGQPQHF. CDR3 nucleotide sequence: TGCAGTGCTAGTCCGGGTCCGGGGCAGCCCCAGCATTTT.

This chain joins TRBV18 and TRBJ2-1, with 8 bases that match TRBD1. Losses at the gene ends were 3 bases for V and 3 bases for J; bases not matched to a gene: 1. CDR1 and CDR2 (germline): KGHSH, LQKENI. The CDR3 loop spans 14 amino acids. CDR3 nucleotide sequence: TGTGCCAGCTCACCGGGACAGGTCTACAATGAGCAGTTCTTC. Translation: CASSPGQVYNEQFF.

The chain recombines TRBV6-6 with TRBJ2-7; 7 nucleotides line up with TRBD2. Losses at the gene ends were 4 bases for V and 6 bases for J; bases not matched to a gene: 15. The CDR3 is 16 amino acids. CDR1 and CDR2 from the germline V gene are MNHNY and SVGAGI (reference sequence). CDR3 region: CASSSTFGGSPSEQYF. Written as DNA, the CDR3 is TGTGCCAGCAGTTCCACCTTCGGGGGGAGTCCCTCCGAGCAGTACTTC.

This clone has only a few counts. The chain has TRBV7-8 and TRBJ1-2, with D perhaps matching TRBD1 (5 bases). CDR1 SGHVS and CDR2 FQNEAQ come from the germline V gene. The CDR3 consists of 14 residues. Trimming shortened V by 2 bases and J by 4 bases, and 11 bases separated the two germline ends. Written as DNA, the CDR3 is TGTGCCAGCAGCTTAAAGTCAGGGCTCTATGGCTACACCTTC. Translation gives CASSLKSGLYGYTF.

This sequence joins TRBV11-2 and TRBJ1-2; D perhaps matches TRBD1 (6 bases). Trimming left V 6 bases short and J 2 bases short, with 10 bases between. In germline, CDR1 is SGHAT, CDR2 FQNNGV. The CDR3 contains 13 residues. DNA for the CDR3: TGTGCCAGCAGTAGGGGGTTGAACTATGGCTACACCTTC. Residues: CASSRGLNYGYTF.

This clone was seen a handful of times. The chain is built from TRBV6-2 or TRBV6-3 and TRBJ2-3, with D perhaps TRBD1 (5 bases). The CDR3 has 15 amino acids. The ends were cut back, 0 bases at V and 4 bases at J, with 11 bases in the middle. Germline assignment: CDR1 MNHEY and CDR2 SVGEGT. The CDR3 spells CASSYSRRGPDTQYF. DNA for the CDR3: TGTGCCAGCAGTTACTCGAGAAGGGGCCCAGATACGCAGTATTTT.

V gene TRBV30 combines with J gene TRBJ1-1; D gene ambiguous. There are 12 residues in the CDR3. The V and J ends lost 1 base and 1 base respectively, with 4 bases between them. CDR1 GTSNPN and CDR2 SVGIG come from the germline V gene (reference sequence). This CDR3 reads CAWSDGNTEAFF. CDR3 DNA: TGTGCCTGGAGTGACGGGAACACTGAAGCTTTCTTT.

The chain recombines TRBV5-1 with TRBJ2-7, with 8 nucleotides matching TRBD1. The CDR3 extends over 14 amino acids. J gave up 4 bases and V 2 bases, and 5 bases lay outside the gene matches. Germline V gives CDR1 SGHRS, CDR2 YFSETQ. CDR3 in DNA: TGCGCCAGCAGCTTAGGGACAGGTCCGTACGAGCAGTACTTC. Residues: CASSLGTGPYEQYF.

The chain uses TRBV2 and TRBJ1-1; perhaps TRBD1 as D (5 bases). The CDR3 covers 15 residues. Per germline, CDR1 SNHLY and CDR2 FYNNEI. The V and J ends lost 0 bases and 0 bases respectively, with 8 bases between them. The CDR3 sequence: CASSEAKGLNTEAFF. The CDR3 DNA reads TGTGCCAGCAGTGAAGCGAAGGGGCTGAACACTGAAGCTTTCTTT.

This clone has only a few counts. This chain connects TRBV2 to TRBJ1-5, with TRBD1 as a possible D gene (5 bases). The V end lost 3 bases, the J end lost 0 bases, and 15 bases lay between the germline ends. This CDR3 spans 17 amino acids. Germline V gene sequence: CDR1 SNHLY, CDR2 FYNNEI. The CDR3 bases are TGTGCCAGCAGTGATCGTAAGACAGCGCGTAGCAATCAGCCCCAGCATTTT. It encodes CASSDRKTARSNQPQHF.

V usage is TRBV16 and J usage is TRBJ1-3; D not resolved. Germline CDR1 KGHSY, CDR2 FQNENV. The CDR3 consists of 16 residues. V gave up 3 bases and J gave up 0 bases, with 12 bases separating them. The CDR3 coding sequence is TGTGCCAGCAGCCAGAGCCAGGCGGGCTCTGGAAACACCATATATTTT. Translating gives CASSQSQAGSGNTIYF.

The genes are TRBV2 and TRBJ2-7; 15 bases map to TRBD2. Trimming at V came to 7 bases and at J to 2 bases, leaving 9 bases not matched to a gene. This CDR3 region has 17 residues. Germline V gene lookup returns CDR1 SNHLY and CDR2 FYNNEI. CDR3 DNA sequence: TGTGCCAGCACTACTGGGACTAGCGGGGGGATTACCTACGAGCAGTACTTC. As protein: CASTTGTSGGITYEQYF.

The V call is TRBV3-1 (or the pseudogene TRBV3-2), the J call TRBJ2-3; D is ambiguous. CDR3 size: 15 residues. Trimming cost V 0 bases and J 6 bases, with 13 bases left between them. Per germline, CDR1 LGHDT and CDR2 YNNKEL (reference sequence). CDR3 in amino acids: CASSQDPPSRDTQYF. CDR3 DNA: TGTGCCAGCAGCCAAGATCCCCCAAGCAGGGATACGCAGTATTTT.

The chain recombines TRBV7-6 with TRBJ2-1; 10 nucleotides line up with TRBD2. V was clipped by 4 bases and J by 7 bases; unmatched bases: 13. Per the germline V gene, CDR1 is SGHVS and CDR2 is FNYEAQ. CDR3 length: 17 residues. In DNA form, the CDR3 reads TGTGCCAGCAGCTCAGAGGTCTTCCTAGCGGGGGAGAATGAGCAGTTCTTC. As protein: CASSSEVFLAGENEQFF.

The V and J genes are TRBV9 and TRBJ2-1; 8 positions agree with TRBD2. CDR3 length: 19 amino acids. Germline V gives CDR1 SGDLS, CDR2 YYNGEE. Losses at the gene ends were 0 bases for V and 3 bases for J; bases not matched to a gene: 14. The chain's CDR3 is CASSVEPASGGGLYNEQFF. The CDR3 DNA reads TGTGCCAGCAGCGTAGAACCTGCGAGCGGGGGCGGCCTCTACAATGAGCAGTTCTTC.

The chain joins TRBV5-1 to TRBJ2-7, with TRBD1 matching over 10 bases. V was clipped by 8 bases and J by 1 base; unmatched bases: 9. This CDR3 has 15 residues. The germline V gene has CDR1 SGHRS and CDR2 YFSETQ. CDR3 residues: CASSPTGGFSYEQYF. CDR3 DNA sequence: TGCGCCAGTAGTCCGACAGGGGGCTTTTCCTACGAGCAGTACTTC.

The chain combines TRBV28 with TRBJ1-6, with 10 bases lining up with TRBD1. CDR3 size: 19 residues. The germline gives CDR1 MDHEN, CDR2 SYDVKM. The ends lost 8 bases at V and 0 bases at J; junction bases unmatched: 13. The DNA for the CDR3 is TGTGCCAGCGATGACAGGGGGCGTTGGGGAAGCTCCTATAATTCACCCCTCCACTTT. Translating it yields CASDDRGRWGSSYNSPLHF.